This is a list of T cell receptor beta chains from one sample in a study of shared clonotypes between healthy human individuals. Only in-frame clones appear in the TCRdb table, and some are missing; sequencing was by immunoSEQ multiplex PCR. The data show over a million clones, with 95% to 99% seen just once and roughly 0.42% held by the top ten. Sequenced sample: naive CD4+ T cells sorted from blood. These TCRs come from a man aged 25-40 years in good health. Each CDR3 is given with its conserved first and last residue. D genes are given only for firm matches.

d_call: TRBD1
v_call: TRBV18
j_call: TRBJ1-5
cdr3_nt: TGTGCCAGCTCACCAACTACCCCTTCACAGGGGATTGGGATTCAGCCCCAGCATTTT
cdr3_aa: CASSPTTPSQGIGIQPQHF

d_call: TRBD2
v_call: TRBV11-2
j_call: TRBJ2-1
cdr3_nt: TGTGCCAGCAGCTTGGGGACTAGCTACAATGAGCAGTTCTTC
cdr3_aa: CASSLGTSYNEQFF

d_call: -
v_call: TRBV12-2
j_call: TRBJ2-7
cdr3_nt: TGTGCAAGTCGCTTGGATTTTCCCTTTCCGGGACTAGCCTACGAGCAGTACTTC
cdr3_aa: CASRLDFPFPGLAYEQYF

d_call: -
v_call: TRBV9
j_call: TRBJ2-3
cdr3_nt: TGTGCCAGCAGCGTAGAGGGGTCTAGCACAGATACGCAGTATTTT
cdr3_aa: CASSVEGSSTDTQYF

d_call: TRBD1
v_call: TRBV5-1
j_call: TRBJ2-5
cdr3_nt: TGCGCCAGCAGCTCTTCGGACGAGACAGGGGAGGAGACCCAGTACTTC
cdr3_aa: CASSSSDETGEETQYF

d_call: -
v_call: TRBV28
j_call: TRBJ2-7
cdr3_nt: TGTGCCAGCAACTTCGGCACAGGGTTCAGGCTATACGAGCAGTACTTC
cdr3_aa: CASNFGTGFRLYEQYF

d_call: -
v_call: TRBV6-1
j_call: TRBJ2-7
cdr3_nt: TGTGCCAGCAGTGTTCTATATGGGACATACGAGCAGTACTTC
cdr3_aa: CASSVLYGTYEQYF

d_call: -
v_call: TRBV28
j_call: TRBJ2-3
cdr3_nt: TGTGCCAGCATCGTAGGGGGGACGGGGGATACGCAGTATTTT
cdr3_aa: CASIVGGTGDTQYF

d_call: TRBD1
v_call: TRBV6-5
j_call: TRBJ1-2
cdr3_nt: TGTGCCAGCAGTACAACAGGGGGCAATGGCTACACCTTC
cdr3_aa: CASSTTGGNGYTF

d_call: -
v_call: TRBV7-9
j_call: TRBJ1-4
cdr3_nt: TGTGCCAGCAGCCCGAGAGGTGCAGCCCTTCCCGAAAAACTGTTTTTT
cdr3_aa: CASSPRGAALPEKLFF

d_call: TRBD1
v_call: TRBV27
j_call: TRBJ1-1
cdr3_nt: TGTGCCAGCGGTGAGACAGGGCGCACTGAAGCTTTCTTT
cdr3_aa: CASGETGRTEAFF

d_call: TRBD2
v_call: TRBV28
j_call: TRBJ2-7
cdr3_nt: TGTGCCAGCAGTTCGAGCGGGAGTGGGTTTGAGCAGTACTTC
cdr3_aa: CASSSSGSGFEQYF

d_call: -
v_call: TRBV5-1
j_call: TRBJ2-5
cdr3_nt: TGCGCCAGCAGCATCGACGAGGAGACCCAGTACTTC
cdr3_aa: CASSIDEETQYF

d_call: -
v_call: TRBV27
j_call: TRBJ1-5
cdr3_nt: TGTGCCAGCAGTTCTGGGGAGAATCAGCCCCAGCATTTT
cdr3_aa: CASSSGENQPQHF